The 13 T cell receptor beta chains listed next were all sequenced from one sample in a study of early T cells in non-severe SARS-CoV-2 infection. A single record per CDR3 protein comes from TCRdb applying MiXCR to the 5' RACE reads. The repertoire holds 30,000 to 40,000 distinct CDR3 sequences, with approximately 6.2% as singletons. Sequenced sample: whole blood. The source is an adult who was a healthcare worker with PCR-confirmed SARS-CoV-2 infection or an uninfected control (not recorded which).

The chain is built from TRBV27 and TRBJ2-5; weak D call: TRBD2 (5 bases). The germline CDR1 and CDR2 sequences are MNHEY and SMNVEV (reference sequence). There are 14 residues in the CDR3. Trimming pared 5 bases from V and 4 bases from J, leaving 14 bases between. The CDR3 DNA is TGTGCCAGCAGTGGGATTTTTGAGGGAGAGACCCAGTACTTC. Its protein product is CASSGIFEGETQYF.

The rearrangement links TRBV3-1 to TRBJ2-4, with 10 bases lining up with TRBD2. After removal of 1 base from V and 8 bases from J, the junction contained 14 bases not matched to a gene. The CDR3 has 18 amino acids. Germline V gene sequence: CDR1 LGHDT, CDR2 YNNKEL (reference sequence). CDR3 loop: CASSQAKRSGRAGDIQYF. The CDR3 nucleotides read TGTGCCAGCAGCCAAGCGAAAAGAAGCGGGAGGGCCGGGGACATTCAGTACTTC.

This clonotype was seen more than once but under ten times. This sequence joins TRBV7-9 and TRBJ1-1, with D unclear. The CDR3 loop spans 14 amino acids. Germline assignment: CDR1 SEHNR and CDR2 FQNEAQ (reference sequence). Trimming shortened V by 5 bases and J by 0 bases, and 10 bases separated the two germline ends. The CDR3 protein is CASSLGSVNTEAFF. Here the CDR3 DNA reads TGTGCCAGCAGCCTAGGAAGCGTGAACACTGAAGCTTTCTTT.

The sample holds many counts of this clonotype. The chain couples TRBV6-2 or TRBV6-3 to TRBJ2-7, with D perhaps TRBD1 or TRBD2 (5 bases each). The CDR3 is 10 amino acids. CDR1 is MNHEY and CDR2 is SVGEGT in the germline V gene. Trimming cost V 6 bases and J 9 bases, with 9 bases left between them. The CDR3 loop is CASRGVMQYF. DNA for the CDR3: TGTGCCAGCAGGGGGGTGATGCAGTACTTC.

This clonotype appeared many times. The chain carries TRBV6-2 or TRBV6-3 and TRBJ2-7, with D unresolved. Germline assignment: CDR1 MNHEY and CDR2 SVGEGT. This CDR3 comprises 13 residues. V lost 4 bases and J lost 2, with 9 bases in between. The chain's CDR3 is CASSLASTYEQYV. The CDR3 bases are TGTGCCAGCAGTTTAGCATCTACCTACGAGCAGTACGTC.

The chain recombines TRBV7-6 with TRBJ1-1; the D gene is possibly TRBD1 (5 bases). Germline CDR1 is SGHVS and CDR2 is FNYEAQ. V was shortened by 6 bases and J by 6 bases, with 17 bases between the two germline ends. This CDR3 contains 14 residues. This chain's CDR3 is CASSTRRGFAEAFF. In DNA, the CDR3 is TGTGCCAGCAGTACCCGTCGGGGGTTCGCTGAAGCTTTCTTT.

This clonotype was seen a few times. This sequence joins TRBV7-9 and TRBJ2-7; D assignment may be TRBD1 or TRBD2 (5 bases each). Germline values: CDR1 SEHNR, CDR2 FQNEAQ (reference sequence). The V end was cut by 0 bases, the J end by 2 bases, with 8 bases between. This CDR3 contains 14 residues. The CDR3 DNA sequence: TGTGCCAGCAGCTTAGCGGGACCTACCTACGAGCAGTACGTC. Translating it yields CASSLAGPTYEQYV.

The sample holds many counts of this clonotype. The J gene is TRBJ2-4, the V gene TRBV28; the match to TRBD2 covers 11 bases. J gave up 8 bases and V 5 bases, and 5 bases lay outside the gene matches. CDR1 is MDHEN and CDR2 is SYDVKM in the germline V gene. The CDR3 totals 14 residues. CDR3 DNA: TGTGCCAGCAGTCGAACTAGCGGGAGTTACATTCAGTACTTC. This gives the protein CASSRTSGSYIQYF.

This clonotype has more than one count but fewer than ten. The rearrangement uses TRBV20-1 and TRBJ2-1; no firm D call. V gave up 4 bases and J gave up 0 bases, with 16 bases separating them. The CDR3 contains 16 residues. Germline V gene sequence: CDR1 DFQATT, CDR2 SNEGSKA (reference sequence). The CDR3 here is CSAIYSEMSSYNEQFF. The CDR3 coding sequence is TGCAGTGCTATCTATTCGGAGATGAGCTCCTACAATGAGCAGTTCTTC.

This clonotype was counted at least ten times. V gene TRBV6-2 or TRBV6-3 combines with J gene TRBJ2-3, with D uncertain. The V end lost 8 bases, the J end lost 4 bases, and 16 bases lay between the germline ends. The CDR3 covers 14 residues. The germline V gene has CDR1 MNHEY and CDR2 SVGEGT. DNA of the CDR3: TGTGCCAGCTCCAGGCTAATTTCCGCAGATACGCAGTATTTT. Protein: CASSRLISADTQYF.

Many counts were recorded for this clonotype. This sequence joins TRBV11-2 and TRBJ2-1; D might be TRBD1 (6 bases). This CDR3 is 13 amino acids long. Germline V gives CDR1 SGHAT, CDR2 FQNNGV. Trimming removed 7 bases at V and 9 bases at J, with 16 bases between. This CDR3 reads CASNLPGAGEQFF. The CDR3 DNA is TGTGCCAGCAACCTACCAGGGGCGGGTGAGCAGTTCTTC.

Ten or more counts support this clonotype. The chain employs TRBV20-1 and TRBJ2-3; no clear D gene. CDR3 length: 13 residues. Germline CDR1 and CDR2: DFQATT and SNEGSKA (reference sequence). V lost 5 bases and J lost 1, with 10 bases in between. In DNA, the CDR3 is TGCAGTGCTCTCAGTTTTCGCACAGATACGCAGTATTTT. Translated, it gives CSALSFRTDTQYF.

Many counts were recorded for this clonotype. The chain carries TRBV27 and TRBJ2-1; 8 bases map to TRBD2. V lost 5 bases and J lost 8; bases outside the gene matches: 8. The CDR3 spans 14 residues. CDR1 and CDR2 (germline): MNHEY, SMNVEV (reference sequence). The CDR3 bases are TGTGCCAGCAGTGGGCTAGCGGGTGTGGATGAGCAGTTCTTC. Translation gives CASSGLAGVDEQFF.